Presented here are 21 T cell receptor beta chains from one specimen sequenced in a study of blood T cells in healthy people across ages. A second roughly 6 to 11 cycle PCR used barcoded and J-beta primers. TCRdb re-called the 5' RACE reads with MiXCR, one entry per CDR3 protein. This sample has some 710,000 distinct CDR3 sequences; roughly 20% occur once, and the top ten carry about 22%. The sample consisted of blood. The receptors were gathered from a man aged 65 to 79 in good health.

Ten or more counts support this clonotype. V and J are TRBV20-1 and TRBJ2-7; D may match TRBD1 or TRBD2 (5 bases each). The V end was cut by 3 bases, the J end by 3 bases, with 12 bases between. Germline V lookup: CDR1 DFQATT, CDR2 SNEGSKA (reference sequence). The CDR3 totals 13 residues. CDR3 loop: CSARVRGLYEQYF. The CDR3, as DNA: TGCAGTGCTAGGGTACGGGGCCTCTACGAGCAGTACTTC.

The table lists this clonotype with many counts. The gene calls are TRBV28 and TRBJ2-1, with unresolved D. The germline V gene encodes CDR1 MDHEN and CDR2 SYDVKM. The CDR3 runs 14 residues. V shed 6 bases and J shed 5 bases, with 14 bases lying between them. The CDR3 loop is CASSPSPSHNEQFF. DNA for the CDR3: TGTGCCAGCAGCCCAAGTCCGTCCCACAATGAGCAGTTCTTC.

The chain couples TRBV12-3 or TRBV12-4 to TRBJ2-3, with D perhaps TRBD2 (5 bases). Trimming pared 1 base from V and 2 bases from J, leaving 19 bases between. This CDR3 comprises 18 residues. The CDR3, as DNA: TGTGCCAGCAGTTTAGGCCTTTCCTTAAGAGGGAACACAGATACGCAGTATTTT. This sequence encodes CASSLGLSLRGNTDTQYF.

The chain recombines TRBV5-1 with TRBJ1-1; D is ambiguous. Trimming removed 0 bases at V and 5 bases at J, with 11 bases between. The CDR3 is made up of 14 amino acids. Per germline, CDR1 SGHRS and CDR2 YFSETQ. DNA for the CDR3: TGCGCCAGCAGCTTGGACGGGGTCGGGACTGAAGCTTTCTTT. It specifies CASSLDGVGTEAFF.

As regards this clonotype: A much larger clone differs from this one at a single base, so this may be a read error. In DNA form, the CDR3 reads TGTGCCAGCAGTTTAGTAGGGATTACGCAGTATTTT. Translating gives CASSLVGITQYF. The chain combines TRBV12-3 or TRBV12-4 with TRBJ2-3, with D hard to call. V was shortened by 1 base and J by 8 bases, with 7 bases between the two germline ends. The CDR3 is 12 residues long.

CDR3 nucleotide sequence: TGTGCCAGCAGCTGGAGCAGATCTAATGAAAAACTGTTTTTT. This codes for CASSWSRSNEKLFF. The chain couples TRBV5-5 to TRBJ1-4; D remains unclear. Trimming took 3 bases from V and 3 from J, leaving 9 bases between them. In germline, CDR1 is SGHKS, CDR2 YYEKEE (reference sequence). The CDR3 length is 14 residues.

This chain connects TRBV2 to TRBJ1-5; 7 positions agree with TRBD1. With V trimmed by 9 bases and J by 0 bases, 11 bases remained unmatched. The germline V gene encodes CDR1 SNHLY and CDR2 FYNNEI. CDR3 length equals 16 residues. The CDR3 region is CASNRGAPNSNQPQHF. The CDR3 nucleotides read TGTGCCAGTAACAGGGGTGCCCCGAATAGCAATCAGCCCCAGCATTTT.

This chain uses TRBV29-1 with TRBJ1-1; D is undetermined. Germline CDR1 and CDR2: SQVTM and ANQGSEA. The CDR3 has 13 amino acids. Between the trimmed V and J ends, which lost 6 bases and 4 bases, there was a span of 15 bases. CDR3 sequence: CSVFYSVGTEAFF. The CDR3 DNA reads TGCAGCGTCTTCTACAGCGTGGGCACTGAAGCTTTCTTT.

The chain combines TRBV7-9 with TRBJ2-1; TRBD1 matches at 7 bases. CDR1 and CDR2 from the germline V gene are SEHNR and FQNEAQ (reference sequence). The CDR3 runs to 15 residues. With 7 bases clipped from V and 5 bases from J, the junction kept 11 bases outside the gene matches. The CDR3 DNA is TGTGCCAGCATCTTTTCGGGGACAGACAACAATGAGCAGTTCTTC. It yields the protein CASIFSGTDNNEQFF.

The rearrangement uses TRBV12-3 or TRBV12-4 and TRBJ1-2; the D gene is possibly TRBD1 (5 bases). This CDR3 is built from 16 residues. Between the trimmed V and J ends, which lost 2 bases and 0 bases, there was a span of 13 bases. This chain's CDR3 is CASSLTGREANYGYTF. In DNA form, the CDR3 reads TGTGCCAGCAGTTTAACAGGCAGGGAAGCTAACTATGGCTACACCTTC.

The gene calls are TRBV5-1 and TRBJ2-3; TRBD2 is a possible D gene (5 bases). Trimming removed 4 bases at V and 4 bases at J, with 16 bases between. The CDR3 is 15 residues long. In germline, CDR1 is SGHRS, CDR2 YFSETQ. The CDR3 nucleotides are TGCGCCAGCAGCCCCAAGCGGAGTGGCGCAGATACGCAGTATTTT. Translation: CASSPKRSGADTQYF.

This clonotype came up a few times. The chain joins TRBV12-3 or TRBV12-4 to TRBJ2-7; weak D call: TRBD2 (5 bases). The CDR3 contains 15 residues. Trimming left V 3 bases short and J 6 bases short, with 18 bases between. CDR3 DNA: TGTGCCAGCAGTTTGCGGGTAACTCCTCCCGGCGAGCAGTACTTC. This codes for CASSLRVTPPGEQYF.

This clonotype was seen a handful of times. As DNA, the CDR3 is TGCAGTGCTAGAGGGCTAGCTGGGACCCAGTACTTC. Its protein product is CSARGLAGTQYF. The V and J genes are TRBV20-1 and TRBJ2-5; D is possibly TRBD2 (5 bases). Germline V CDR1 and CDR2: DFQATT, SNEGSKA (reference sequence). The CDR3 is 12 amino acids. Trimming took off 1 base at V and 7 bases at J, with 10 bases between the two ends.

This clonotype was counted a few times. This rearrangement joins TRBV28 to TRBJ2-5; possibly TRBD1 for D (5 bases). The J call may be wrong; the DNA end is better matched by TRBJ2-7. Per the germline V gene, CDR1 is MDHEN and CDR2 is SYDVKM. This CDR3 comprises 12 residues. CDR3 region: CASSTTVYEQYV. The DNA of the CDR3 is TGTGCCAGCAGCACGACAGTTTACGAGCAGTACGTC.

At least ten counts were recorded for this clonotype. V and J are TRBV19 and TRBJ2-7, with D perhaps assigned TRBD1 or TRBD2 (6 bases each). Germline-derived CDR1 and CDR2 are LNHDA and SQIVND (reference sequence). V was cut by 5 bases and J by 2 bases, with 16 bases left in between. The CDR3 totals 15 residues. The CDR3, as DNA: TGTGCCAGTAGTGAGACCCTCGGGGGCACCTACGAGCAGTACGTC. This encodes CASSETLGGTYEQYV.

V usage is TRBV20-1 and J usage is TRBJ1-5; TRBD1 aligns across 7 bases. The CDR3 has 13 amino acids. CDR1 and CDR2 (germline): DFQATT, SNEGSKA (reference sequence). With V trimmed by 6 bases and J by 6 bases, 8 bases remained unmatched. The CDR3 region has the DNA TGCAGTGCCTGGGACAGTCAAAGTCAGCCCCAGCATTTT. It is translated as CSAWDSQSQPQHF.

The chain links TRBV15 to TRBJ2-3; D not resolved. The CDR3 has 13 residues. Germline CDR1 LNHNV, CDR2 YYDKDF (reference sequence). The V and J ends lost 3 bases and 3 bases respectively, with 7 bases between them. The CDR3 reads CATSSRNTDTQYF. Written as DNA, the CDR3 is TGTGCCACCAGCAGCCGTAATACAGATACGCAGTATTTT.

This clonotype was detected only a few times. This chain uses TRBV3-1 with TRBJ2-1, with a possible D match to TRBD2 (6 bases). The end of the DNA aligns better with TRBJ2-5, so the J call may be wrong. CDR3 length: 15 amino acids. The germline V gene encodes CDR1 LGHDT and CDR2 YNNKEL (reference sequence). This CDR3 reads CASSQGRGEAETQYF. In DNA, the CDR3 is TGTGCCAGCAGCCAAGGGAGAGGGGAGGCAGAGACCCAGTACTTC.

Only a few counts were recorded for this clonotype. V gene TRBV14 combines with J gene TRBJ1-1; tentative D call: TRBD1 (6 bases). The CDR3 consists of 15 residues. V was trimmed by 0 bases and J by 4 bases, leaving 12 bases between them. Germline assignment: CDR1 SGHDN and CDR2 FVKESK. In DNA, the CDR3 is TGTGCCAGCAGCCAAGAGAGGGGGATAGGCACTGAAGCTTTCTTT. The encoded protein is CASSQERGIGTEAFF.

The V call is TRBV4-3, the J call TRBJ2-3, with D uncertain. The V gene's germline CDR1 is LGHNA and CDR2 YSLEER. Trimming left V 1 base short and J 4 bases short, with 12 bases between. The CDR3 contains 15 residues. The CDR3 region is CASSQGPVSSDTQYF. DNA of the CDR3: TGCGCCAGCAGCCAAGGGCCGGTGTCTTCAGATACGCAGTATTTT.

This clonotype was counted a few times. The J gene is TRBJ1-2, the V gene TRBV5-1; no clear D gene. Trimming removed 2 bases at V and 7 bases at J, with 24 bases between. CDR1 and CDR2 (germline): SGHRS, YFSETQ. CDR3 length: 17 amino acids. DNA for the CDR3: TGCGCCAGCAGCTTTAGCGGCGGTCCAAGGCAAGGTGGTGGCTACACCTTC. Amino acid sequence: CASSFSGGPRQGGGYTF.